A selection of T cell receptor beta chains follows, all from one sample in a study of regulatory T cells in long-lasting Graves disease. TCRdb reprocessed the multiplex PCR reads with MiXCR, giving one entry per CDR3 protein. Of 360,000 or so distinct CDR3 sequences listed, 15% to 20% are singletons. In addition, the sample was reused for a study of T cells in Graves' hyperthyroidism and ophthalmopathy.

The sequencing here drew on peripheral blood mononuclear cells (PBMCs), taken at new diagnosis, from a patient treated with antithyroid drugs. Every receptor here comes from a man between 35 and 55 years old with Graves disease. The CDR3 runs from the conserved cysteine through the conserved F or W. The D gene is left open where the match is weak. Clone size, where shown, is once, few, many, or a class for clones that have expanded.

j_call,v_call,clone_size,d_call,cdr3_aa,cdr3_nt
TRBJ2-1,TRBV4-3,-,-,CASSQEPAGGAANEQFF,TGCGCCAGCAGCCAAGAGCCCGCCGGCGGGGCGGCCAATGAGCAGTTCTTC
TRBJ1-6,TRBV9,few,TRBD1,CASSAQGGTSPLHF,TGTGCCAGCAGCGCACAGGGGGGGACTTCACCCCTCCACTTT
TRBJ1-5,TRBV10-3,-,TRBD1,CAISEGQGAREQPQHF,TGTGCCATCAGTGAGGGACAGGGGGCTCGGGAGCAGCCCCAGCATTTT
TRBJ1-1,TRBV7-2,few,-,CASSLDATEAFF,TGTGCCAGCAGCTTAGATGCCACTGAAGCTTTCTTT
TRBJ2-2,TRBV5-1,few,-,CASSFRRDTGELFF,TGCGCCAGCAGCTTCCGGAGGGATACCGGGGAGCTGTTTTTT
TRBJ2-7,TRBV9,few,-,CASSVGSGRGEQYF,TGTGCCAGCAGCGTGGGATCGGGACGCGGCGAGCAGTACTTC
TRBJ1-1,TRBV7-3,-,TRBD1,CASSRQGRDTEAFF,TGTGCCAGCAGCAGACAGGGTCGGGACACTGAAGCTTTCTTT
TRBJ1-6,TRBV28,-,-,CASSSPQGLNSPLHF,TGTGCCAGCAGCAGCCCACAGGGACTTAATTCACCCCTCCACTTT
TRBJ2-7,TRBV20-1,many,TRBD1,CSGSSVVGTGDEQYF,TGCAGTGGGTCCAGTGTCGTGGGGACAGGGGACGAGCAGTACTTC
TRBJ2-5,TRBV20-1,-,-,CSYRRQETQYF,TGCAGTTACAGAAGACAAGAGACCCAGTACTTC
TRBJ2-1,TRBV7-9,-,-,CASSLGTLEQFF,TGTGCCAGCAGCTTAGGGACCCTCGAGCAGTTCTTC
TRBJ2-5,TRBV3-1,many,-,CASSRRNSPYQETQYF,TGTGCCAGCAGCCGACGTAACTCGCCGTACCAAGAGACCCAGTACTTC
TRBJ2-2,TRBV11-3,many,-,CASSKSRGTGELFF,TGTGCCAGCAGCAAAAGCCGGGGGACCGGGGAGCTGTTTTTT
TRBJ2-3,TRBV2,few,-,CASRLGSQYF,TGTGCCAGCAGGCTCGGTTCCCAGTATTTT
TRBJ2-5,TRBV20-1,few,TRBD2,CSAAKIGGGDLETQYF,TGCAGTGCCGCAAAAATTGGCGGGGGGGATTTGGAGACCCAGTACTTC
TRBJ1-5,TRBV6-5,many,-,CASSYRVGNQPQHF,TGTGCCAGCAGTTACCGGGTTGGCAATCAGCCCCAGCATTTT
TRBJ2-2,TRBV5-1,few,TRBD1,CASSSTGGYGELFF,TGCGCCAGCAGCTCGACAGGGGGTTACGGGGAGCTGTTTTTT